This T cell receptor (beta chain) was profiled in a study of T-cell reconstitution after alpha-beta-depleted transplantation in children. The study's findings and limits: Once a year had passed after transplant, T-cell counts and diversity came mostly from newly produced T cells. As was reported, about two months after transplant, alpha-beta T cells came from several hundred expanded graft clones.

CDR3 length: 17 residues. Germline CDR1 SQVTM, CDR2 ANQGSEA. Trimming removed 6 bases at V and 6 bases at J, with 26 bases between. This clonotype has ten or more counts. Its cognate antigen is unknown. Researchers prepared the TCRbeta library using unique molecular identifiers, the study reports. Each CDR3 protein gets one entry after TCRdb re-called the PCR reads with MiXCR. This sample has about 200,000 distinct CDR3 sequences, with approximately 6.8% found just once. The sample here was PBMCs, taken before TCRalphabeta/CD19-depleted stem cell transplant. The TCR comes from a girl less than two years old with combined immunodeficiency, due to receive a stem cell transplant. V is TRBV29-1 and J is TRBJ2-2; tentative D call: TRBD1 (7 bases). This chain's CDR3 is CSVYGTANSGVAGELFF. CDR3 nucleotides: TGCAGCGTCTACGGGACAGCTAATTCGGGGGTCGCCGGGGAGCTGTTTTTT.